This T cell receptor (beta chain) was identified in a study of blood T cell repertoires in COVID-19. About the research overall: Italy, Spain and the United States were the sources of the convalescent and acute COVID-19 samples. T cells, B-cell-depleted T cells, or PBMCs provided the cDNA or gDNA that served as material.

The CDR3 is 18 amino acids. Germline V gene lookup returns CDR1 SNHLY and CDR2 FYNNEI. V was clipped by 2 bases and J by 1 base; unmatched bases: 13. This clone was observed a single time. Per the study methods: Reference gene primer amplification gave estimated nucleated cell counts. Method: immunoSEQ multiplex PCR; TCRdb's copy keeps in-frame clones and lacks some. For V, J and clone size, that table is used; D and trimming come from the DNA. The sample has around 130,000 clones, about 76% seen once. The chain has TRBV2 and TRBJ2-5; TRBD1 matches at 7 bases. The clonotype comes from an elderly man with acute or convalescent COVID-19. The sample was peripheral blood. The chain's CDR3 is CASSEFFGSGTVQETQYF. For the CDR3, the DNA is TGTGCCAGCAGTGAATTCTTTGGGTCGGGGACAGTCCAAGAGACCCAGTACTTC.